This TCR beta chain was obtained from a study of blood T cell repertoires in COVID-19. Study-level information: The United States, Italy and Spain provided the acute and convalescent COVID-19 samples. T cells, B-cell-depleted T cells, or PBMCs supplied cDNA or gDNA.

Recruitment covered about 25 US areas and drew participants whose ages spanned roughly 18 to 100 years. In Cohort 3, a recovered donor had either two negative PCRs, clearance, or symptom resolution. The germline CDR1 and CDR2 sequences are PRHDT and FYEKMQ (reference sequence). The J segment lost 6 bases and the V segment lost 4 bases, leaving 5 bases of the junction unmatched. The CDR3 loop spans 15 amino acids. Measured with immunoSEQ multiplex PCR; TCRdb has only the in-frame clones, and not every one. The repertoire holds 400,000 to 450,000 clones, 90% seen once, with 0.6% in the top ten. What was sequenced was PBMCs or T cells enriched from blood (not recorded which). V is TRBV13 and J is TRBJ2-1, with 11 bases aligning to TRBD2. The receptor was derived from a man younger than 35 who had recovered from COVID-19. The CDR3 region has the DNA TGTGCCAGCAGCTCCGCCGGGACTAGCGGCAATGAGCAGTTCTTC. Its translation is CASSSAGTSGNEQFF.